This TCR beta chain is from a study of cytomegalovirus exposure and HLA in healthy donors. Findings and caveats of the study: Among the CMV-associated chains, a few were confirmed in vitro as specific for CMV antigens.

Germline V CDR1 and CDR2: MGHRA, YSYEKL. This CDR3 spans 16 amino acids. V lost 11 bases, J lost 0 bases, and 20 bases lay in between. As concerns this clone: Its antigen is not identified.

The PCR had 60 Vbeta and 13 Jbeta primers. The data were produced by immunoSEQ multiplex PCR, yet TCRdb's version contains in-frame clones alone and is incomplete. Of about 160,000 clones in the sample, around four fifths are singletons; the top ten hold approximately 1.3%. This TCR was sampled from a boy younger than 10 in good health and CMV-seronegative. Sample: PBMCs. The chain links TRBV4-1 to TRBJ1-3; D ambiguous. In DNA, the CDR3 is TGCGCCGCGGCCCGCGGGCAGGACGACTCTGGAAACACCATATATTTT. This sequence encodes CAAARGQDDSGNTIYF.